This TCR beta chain was found in a study of T cell repertoires in cytomegalovirus infection. About the study: The authors used CMV epitopes that were HLA-C-restricted (recently identified) and HLA-B-restricted (well studied). Signatures in public TCR beta sequences pointed to both CMV infection and matching HLA type.

This clonotype was recorded a few times. Its specificity is not known. The CDR3 is made up of 13 amino acids. V was trimmed by 2 bases and J by 6 bases, leaving 10 bases between them. TCRdb re-analysed the reads in MiXCR, keeping a single row per CDR3 protein. This repertoire shows around 58,000 distinct CDR3 sequences, 20% found once; its top ten account for over 65%. Study results and limitations: Using cumulative public TCR beta family frequency, the authors identified those who carried CMV together with the relevant HLA. HLA-C-restricted CMV clonotypes gave the most frequent clonotype in two of eight donors.

The chain couples TRBV12-3 or TRBV12-4 to TRBJ1-1; D is uncertain. This TCR was recovered from a human donor in good health (CMV status not recorded). Some clones in this sample may be carry-over from other donors' samples. The starting material was CD8+ T cells from cultured PBMCs, obtained from culture after CMV antigen stimulation. The CDR3 DNA follows: TGTGCCAGCAGTTTACCCGCCGGACCTGAAGCTTTCTTT. Protein: CASSLPAGPEAFF.